One sample yielded the 21 T cell receptor beta chains listed below, sequenced in a study of blood T cell repertoires in COVID-19. TCRdb's table, derived via immunoSEQ multiplex PCR, lists solely in-frame clones and lacks some. The data show roughly 200,000 clones, with 65% to 90% seen just once and 3.5% to 4.5% held by the top ten. Source material: PBMCs or T cells enriched from blood (not recorded which). These receptors all come from a middle-aged woman with acute COVID-19.

The V and J genes are TRBV29-1 and TRBJ2-7, with D possibly TRBD2 on 5 matching bases. V lost 7 bases and J 2 bases, leaving 9 bases between the germline ends. Germline-derived CDR1 and CDR2 are SQVTM and ANQGSEA. The CDR3 length is 11 residues. The CDR3 sequence: CSGVGAYEQYF. The CDR3 nucleotides read TGCAGCGGAGTCGGGGCCTACGAGCAGTACTTC.

The rearrangement links TRBV3-1 (or the pseudogene TRBV3-2) to TRBJ2-7; D possibly corresponds to TRBD1 (6 bases). Germline CDR1 is LGHDT and CDR2 is YNNKEL (reference sequence). V gave up 4 bases and J gave up 3 bases, with 13 bases separating them. This CDR3 region has 14 residues. The DNA for the CDR3 is TGTGCCAGCAGCCTCCGACAGGCGATCTACGAGCAGTACTTC. It specifies CASSLRQAIYEQYF.

This rearrangement joins TRBV30 to TRBJ2-5; D ambiguous. V was shortened by 2 bases and J by 4 bases, with 5 bases between the two germline ends. CDR3 length equals 11 residues. CDR1 is GTSNPN and CDR2 is SVGIG in the germline V gene (reference sequence). The DNA of the CDR3 is TGTGCCTGGAGTCTCCGAGAGACCCAGTACTTC. It yields the protein CAWSLRETQYF.

The chain employs TRBV7-2 and TRBJ2-3; no clear D gene. The V end was cut by 3 bases, the J end by 5 bases, with 15 bases between. Germline assignment: CDR1 SGHTA and CDR2 FQGNSA. CDR3 length: 15 amino acids. DNA of the CDR3: TGTGCCAGCAGCTTTCCCCCCCCCAGCGTAGATACGCAGTATTTT. This codes for CASSFPPPSVDTQYF.

The chain joins TRBV7-8 to TRBJ2-1, with 10 bases fitting TRBD2. The CDR3 length is 16 residues. The germline CDR1 and CDR2 sequences are SGHVS and FQNEAQ. Trimming took 1 base from V and 15 from J; bases not matched to a gene: 15. CDR3 in amino acids: CASSLGLGLARLQRFF. In DNA, the CDR3 is TGTGCCAGCAGCTTAGGTCTGGGACTAGCGCGACTCCAACGGTTCTTC.

This clone was observed once. This sequence joins TRBV11-3 and TRBJ2-7; D is unclear. Germline V gives CDR1 SGHNT, CDR2 YENEEA. The ends were cut back, 2 bases at V and 3 bases at J, with 17 bases in the middle. This CDR3 has 16 amino acids. This CDR3 reads CASSLKNAGLFYEQYF. As DNA, the CDR3 is TGTGCCAGCAGCTTAAAGAACGCAGGTCTGTTCTACGAGCAGTACTTC.

The V and J genes are TRBV6-5 and TRBJ2-1; 7 positions agree with TRBD1. CDR1 is MNHEY and CDR2 is SVGAGI in the germline V gene. V trimming: 6 bases; J trimming: 0 bases; junction bases outside the gene matches: 5. The CDR3 runs to 15 residues. CDR3 coding DNA: TGTGCCAGCAGGATGGACAGGAGCTCCTACAATGAGCAGTTCTTC. Its translation is CASRMDRSSYNEQFF.

The V gene is TRBV7-7, the J gene TRBJ2-2; possibly TRBD2 for D (5 bases). CDR1 and CDR2 (germline): SSHAT, FNYEAQ (reference sequence). The V end lost 5 bases, the J end lost 2 bases, and 12 bases lay between the germline ends. The CDR3 loop spans 15 amino acids. CDR3 in amino acids: CASSKSGANTGELFF. The CDR3 coding sequence is TGTGCCAGCAGCAAGAGCGGAGCTAACACCGGGGAGCTGTTTTTT.

The chain couples TRBV7-3 to TRBJ2-3, with D uncertain. The CDR3 has 13 residues. Germline V gene data show CDR1 as SGHTA and CDR2 as FQGTGA. Trimming removed 4 bases from V and 4 bases from J, with 9 bases in between. CDR3 sequence reads: CASSSYSSDTQYF. The CDR3 DNA reads TGTGCCAGCAGCTCCTATTCCTCAGATACGCAGTATTTT.

V gene TRBV2 combines with J gene TRBJ1-2; D is ambiguous. Trimming removed 7 bases from V and 3 bases from J, with 15 bases in between. The germline V gene encodes CDR1 SNHLY and CDR2 FYNNEI. CDR3 length: 14 residues. CDR3 region: CASNMAPDHYGYTF. CDR3 nucleotides: TGTGCCAGCAATATGGCCCCAGATCACTATGGCTACACCTTC. Full variable domain (outside the CDR3, taken from reference TRBV2 and TRBJ1-2): EPEVTQTPSHQVTQMGQEVILRCVPISNHLYFYWYRQILGQKVEFLVSFYNNEISEKSEIFDDQFSVERPDGSNFTLKIRSTKLEDSAMYFCASNMAPDHYGYTFGSGTRLTVV.

About this clone: One end of the junction varies from germline; a read error may be responsible. This chain joins TRBV5-1 and TRBJ2-1; 7 bases agree with TRBD2. The germline V gene encodes CDR1 SGHRS and CDR2 YFSETQ. The CDR3 loop spans 15 amino acids. The CDR3 here is CASSLVLGGNNEQFF. The CDR3 bases are TGCGCCAGCAGTTTGGTTTTGGGAGGGAACAATGAGCAGTTCTTC.

This chain connects TRBV7-3 to TRBJ1-1; D ambiguous. There are 13 residues in the CDR3. V lost 6 bases and J 1 base, leaving 9 bases between the germline ends. Looked up from germline, CDR1 is SGHTA and CDR2 is FQGTGA. CDR3 DNA: TGTGCCAGCAGTGTAACGGGGAACACTGAAGCTTTCTTT. It specifies CASSVTGNTEAFF.

The chain has TRBV18 and TRBJ1-6; D not resolved. In germline, CDR1 is KGHSH, CDR2 LQKENI. V was shortened by 4 bases and J by 5 bases, with 6 bases between the two germline ends. This CDR3 region has 13 residues. This chain's CDR3 is CASSHNDNSPLHF. CDR3 nucleotides: TGTGCCAGCTCACACAACGATAATTCACCCCTCCACTTT. Looking up the rest from reference TRBV18 and TRBJ1-6 gives the full variable domain: NAGVMQNPRHLVRRRGQEARLRCSPMKGHSHVYWYRQLPEEGLKFMVYLQKENIIDESGMPKERFSAEFPKEGPSILRIQQVVRGDSAAYFCASSHNDNSPLHFGNGTRLTVT.

Concerning this clone itself: The same CDR3 also results from other DNA sequences found in this sample. The chain recombines TRBV10-2 with TRBJ2-7, with 13 bases that match TRBD2. Germline CDR1 WSHSY, CDR2 SAAADI. The CDR3 runs 14 residues. The V and J ends lost 4 bases and 4 bases, in that order; junction bases with no gene match: 1. The CDR3 region has the DNA TGCGCCAGCAGTGGGACTAGCGGGAGTTACGAGCAGTACTTC. Amino acids: CASSGTSGSYEQYF.

The rearrangement uses TRBV6-5 and TRBJ1-1, with 7 bases fitting TRBD1. V shed 9 bases and J 4 bases; nucleotides not matched to a gene: 8. The germline CDR1 and CDR2 sequences are MNHEY and SVGAGI. This CDR3 has 13 amino acids. The CDR3 DNA reads as TGTGCCAGTGCCCAAGGGGGCGGCACTGAAGCTTTCTTT. The encoded protein is CASAQGGGTEAFF.

This chain joins TRBV9 and TRBJ2-2; 7 nucleotides match TRBD2. This CDR3 has 16 residues. V shed 3 bases, J shed 4 bases, and the junction held 9 bases outside the gene matches. Germline assignment: CDR1 SGDLS and CDR2 YYNGEE. The CDR3 nucleotides read TGTGCCAGCAGCGGGGGACTTAGCGGGTCCACCGGGGAGCTGTTTTTT. This codes for CASSGGLSGSTGELFF.

This CDR3 reads CASSPQQGANEQFF. Here the CDR3 DNA reads TGTGCCAGCTCACCACAGCAGGGGGCGAATGAGCAGTTCTTC. This chain links TRBV18 with TRBJ2-1; TRBD1 agrees at 8 bases. V shed 1 base and J 7 bases; nucleotides not matched to a gene: 3. The CDR3 is 14 amino acids. Germline CDR1 KGHSH, CDR2 LQKENI.

The rearrangement uses TRBV5-1 and TRBJ1-2; 9 nucleotides align to TRBD1. This CDR3 is built from 14 residues. CDR1 is SGHRS and CDR2 is YFSETQ in the germline V gene. The junction had 8 bases not matched to a gene; V was cut back by 5 bases and J by 6 bases. Here the CDR3 reads CASRQQGAQDGYTF. The CDR3 DNA sequence: TGCGCCAGCAGGCAACAGGGGGCTCAGGATGGCTACACCTTC.

The chain's CDR3 is CATSPQGRQNIQYF. The CDR3 DNA follows: TGTGCCACAAGCCCACAGGGTCGGCAAAACATTCAGTACTTC. The J gene is TRBJ2-4, the V gene TRBV6-4; D perhaps matches TRBD1 (6 bases). The CDR3 is 14 amino acids. Germline V lookup: CDR1 MRHNA, CDR2 SNTAGT. V lost 10 bases, J lost 5 bases, and 18 bases lay in between.

The CDR3 protein is CASTNHHGPVWTGPSEQYF. In DNA form, the CDR3 reads TGTGCCAGCACCAATCACCACGGGCCTGTTTGGACAGGCCCTAGCGAGCAGTACTTC. This chain links TRBV28 with TRBJ2-7; 7 bases are shared with TRBD1. Trimming took 7 bases from V and 6 from J; bases not matched to a gene: 27. The germline V gene has CDR1 MDHEN and CDR2 SYDVKM. CDR3 length: 19 residues.

The chain joins TRBV5-4 to TRBJ2-2, with 11 bases matching TRBD2. The CDR3 runs 18 residues. Germline-derived CDR1 and CDR2 are SGHNT and YYREEE (reference sequence). V trimming: 9 bases; J trimming: 2 bases; junction bases outside the gene matches: 15. CDR3 coding DNA: TGTGCCACCCTGTCGGTAGCGGGAGGGCGGTCAAACACCGGGGAGCTGTTTTTT. It codes for CATLSVAGGRSNTGELFF. Supplemented by reference TRBV5-4 and TRBJ2-2, the full variable domain reads ETGVTQSPTHLIKTRGQQVTLRCSSQSGHNTVSWYQQALGQGPQFIFQYYREEENGRGNFPPRFSGLQFPNYSSELNVNALELDDSALYLCATLSVAGGRSNTGELFFGEGSRLTVL.